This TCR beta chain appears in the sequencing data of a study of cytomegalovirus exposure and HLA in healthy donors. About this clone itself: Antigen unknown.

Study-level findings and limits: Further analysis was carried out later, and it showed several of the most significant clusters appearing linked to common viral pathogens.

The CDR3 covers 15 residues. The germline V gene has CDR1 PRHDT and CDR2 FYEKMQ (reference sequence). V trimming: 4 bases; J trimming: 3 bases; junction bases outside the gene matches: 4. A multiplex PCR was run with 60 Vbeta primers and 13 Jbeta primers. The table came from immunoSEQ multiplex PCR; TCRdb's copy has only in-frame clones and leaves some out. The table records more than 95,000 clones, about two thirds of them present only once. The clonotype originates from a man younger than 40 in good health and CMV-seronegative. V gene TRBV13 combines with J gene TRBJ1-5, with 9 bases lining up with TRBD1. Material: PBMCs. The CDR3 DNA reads TGTGCCAGCAGCTCCGGGACAGGGATCAATCAGCCCCAGCATTTT. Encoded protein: CASSSGTGINQPQHF.